The T cell receptor beta chain under discussion was sequenced for a study of T cells after yellow fever vaccination. Study overall: Low-cell-number fractions were prepared with SMART-Seq v4 Ultra Low Input. Study-level results: Contamination by abundant bulk-population clonotypes could be present in FACS-sorted repertoires.

Per the germline V gene, CDR1 is SNHLY and CDR2 is FYNNEI. The CDR3 runs to 15 residues. V lost 6 bases to trimming and J lost 0 bases, with 13 bases between them. Conversion of TCR transcripts into cDNA relied on 5'RACE template switching, which added a universal primer site and UMIs. TCRdb used MiXCR to reprocess the 5' RACE reads, holding one entry per CDR3 protein. This table has some 350,000 distinct CDR3 sequences, roughly 4.3% appearing once. A remark on this clonotype: Its antigen is undetermined.

The chain is built from TRBV2 and TRBJ2-3; D could derive from TRBD1 or TRBD2 (5 bases each). The clonotype comes from a man between 18 and 29 years old who received the YFV17D yellow fever vaccine. Specimen: PBMCs, collected 5 days after the yellow fever booster vaccination. The CDR3 reads CASRPGTQSTDTQYF. CDR3 DNA: TGTGCCAGCAGACCCGGGACGCAAAGCACAGATACGCAGTATTTT.